This T cell receptor beta chain was captured by sequencing in a study of blood T cells in healthy people across ages (dated by TCRdb to the mid-2010s). Background for the entire study: In model experiments, template switching captured about one uniquely barcoded TCR beta cDNA molecule for every two T cells. Using deep sequencing normalized with unique cDNA molecular identifiers, the study measured how TCR beta repertoire diversity changes with age. Four age groups were formed from the donors: young (average approximately 16 years), middle-aged (just under 40), aged (roughly 56) and long-lived (around 82). To avoid experimental bias, donors of different ages were spread randomly across the sequencing lanes. Two additional independent replicas of 1 million unique cDNA reads from the same blood draw were analyzed for two donors (one aged 18 to 29 and one aged 80 or older). Study-wide findings and limitations: Because donor CMV infection status was unknown, age-related changes in expanded clonotypes were potentially confounded. Estimates of total diversity from one million sequenced T cells were regarded as lower bounds and underestimates. A strong correlation was found between observed TCR beta diversity and the percentage of naive T cells measured by flow cytometry. Compared with the aged group, the long-lived group had more naive CD4+ T cells, fewer expanded clones and increased TCR diversity, a pattern suggesting age selection. As age increased, observed TCR beta diversity per million T cells dropped in a roughly linear way, and a significant reduction was already evident by age roughly 40. Since profiling was done on bulk unsorted PBMCs, naive and antigen-experienced compartments could not be conclusively compared.

The table lists this clonotype with many counts. What this receptor recognizes is not known. Per-base quality was not reported, and no clone a single base away is much larger than it. Donors were 35 to 40 systemically healthy Caucasian individuals from Russia aged roughly 6 to 95 years. Approximately 10 milliliters of peripheral blood were collected from each donor into EDTA-treated Vacutainer tubes. PBMCs were isolated by Ficoll-Paque density-gradient centrifugation, with at least 7 million obtained per sample. Total RNA was extracted from PBMCs with Trizol reagent, with at least 5.5 micrograms obtained per sample. For every donor, flow cytometry on a PBMC aliquot measured the percentage of naive CD45RAhigh/CD27high T cells. From the cysteine up to the phenylalanine, the CDR3 has a length of 13 residues. The CDR3 DNA has 39 bases and is translated from base 1. Based on the germline V gene, the CDR1 and CDR2 sequences are SGHTA and FQGTGA. V ends up 5 bases short and J 6 bases short, with an unmatched junction base count of 3.

Preparation of the library involved 5' RACE. The sequencer was an Illumina HiSeq 2500. A second PCR of roughly 7 to 12 cycles was run with a J-beta primer mix and a sample-barcoded 5' primer. Each TCR beta cDNA molecule received a unique molecular identifier from a template-switch 5' adaptor carrying 12 random nucleotides. Each sample yielded at least 3 million CDR3-containing paired-end reads. First-strand cDNA was synthesized from all RNA with the Mint cDNA synthesis kit, primed by a TRBC-specific oligonucleotide. Following uracil-DNA glycosylase treatment, a first 18-cycle PCR with universal primers M1SS and BC2_uni_R was performed on all cDNA. From the authors' description of their analysis: For normalization, 1 million high-quality reads, each with a distinct molecular identifier, were randomly selected from each sample. Instead of being binned into consensus sequences, reads with shared molecular identifiers were discarded. MiTCR, run with a Q25 quality threshold and the strictest error-elimination algorithm, handled CDR3 identification, clonotype clustering and error correction. Lower-bound total TCR beta diversity was estimated with a nonparametric unseen species model using Euler transformation. TCRdb trimmed public reads at Q25 via fastp, called clones via MiXCR and kept in-frame beta chains. Each entry merges the rows of one CDR3 protein and shows their most common DNA and genes. These V and J calls are TCRdb output, not the study's own analysis. This sample gives about a million distinct CDR3 sequences in total; more than 30% of them show up just once. Together, the top ten hold under 15% of the sample.

This clonotype was obtained from a man between 18 and 29 years old in good health. The V and J segments used are TRBV7-3 and TRBJ2-3; 9 central nucleotides agree with TRBD2. The sequenced sample consisted of blood. The nucleotides are TGTGCCAGCAGCCTAGCGGGGTTGGATACGCAGTATTTT. This yields the protein CASSLAGLDTQYF. Beyond the CDR3, the reference TRBV7-3 and TRBJ2-3 genes provide the residues; the full variable domain reads: GAGVSQTPSNKVTEKGKYVELRCDPISGHTALYWYRQSLGQGPEFLIYFQGTGAADDSGLPNDRFFAVRPEGSVSTLKIQRTERGDSAVYLCASSLAGLDTQYFGPGTRLTVL.